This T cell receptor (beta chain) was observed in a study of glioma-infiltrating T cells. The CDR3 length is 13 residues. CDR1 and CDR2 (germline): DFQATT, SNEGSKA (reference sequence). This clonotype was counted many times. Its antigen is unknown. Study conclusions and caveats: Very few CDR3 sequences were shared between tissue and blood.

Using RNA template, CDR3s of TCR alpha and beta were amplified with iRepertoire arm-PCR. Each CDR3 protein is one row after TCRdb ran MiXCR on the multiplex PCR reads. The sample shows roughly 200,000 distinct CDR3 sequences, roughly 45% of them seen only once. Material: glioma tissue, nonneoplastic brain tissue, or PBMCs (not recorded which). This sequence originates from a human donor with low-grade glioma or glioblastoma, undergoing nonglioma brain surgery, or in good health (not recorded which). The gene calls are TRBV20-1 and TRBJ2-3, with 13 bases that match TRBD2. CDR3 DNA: TGCACCTTACTAGCGGGAGGGGCCGATACGCAGTATTTT. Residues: CTLLAGGADTQYF.